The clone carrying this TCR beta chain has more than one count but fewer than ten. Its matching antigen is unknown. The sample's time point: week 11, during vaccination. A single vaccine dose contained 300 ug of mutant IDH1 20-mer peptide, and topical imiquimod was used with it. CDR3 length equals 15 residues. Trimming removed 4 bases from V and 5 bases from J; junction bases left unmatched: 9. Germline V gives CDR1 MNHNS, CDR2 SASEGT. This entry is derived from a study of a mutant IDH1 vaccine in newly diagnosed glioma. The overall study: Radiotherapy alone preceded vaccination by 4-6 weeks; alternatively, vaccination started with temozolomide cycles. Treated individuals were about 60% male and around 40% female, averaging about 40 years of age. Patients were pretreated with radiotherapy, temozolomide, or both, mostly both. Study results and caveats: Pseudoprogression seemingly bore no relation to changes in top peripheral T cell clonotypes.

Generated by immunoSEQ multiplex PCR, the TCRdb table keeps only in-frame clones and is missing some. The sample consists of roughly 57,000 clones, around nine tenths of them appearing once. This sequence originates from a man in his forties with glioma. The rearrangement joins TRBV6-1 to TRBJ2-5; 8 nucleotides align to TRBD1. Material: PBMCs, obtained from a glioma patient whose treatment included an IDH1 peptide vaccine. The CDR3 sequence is CASSGAGGVSETQYF. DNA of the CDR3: TGTGCCAGCAGTGGGGCAGGGGGCGTTAGCGAGACCCAGTACTTC.